Described below is a single T cell receptor beta chain sequence and its context. The ends were cut back, 6 bases at V and 4 bases at J, with 18 bases in the middle. CDR3 length: 15 residues. Per the germline V gene, CDR1 is MDHEN and CDR2 is SYDVKM. This entry is derived from a study of blood T cell repertoires in COVID-19. As processed by the authors: It was from reference gene primer amplification that nucleated cell counts were estimated. Method: immunoSEQ multiplex PCR; TCRdb's copy keeps in-frame clones and lacks some. V and J calls plus clone size are reproduced from that table; the DNA served to infer D and trimming. The sample shows about 140,000 clones, about 86% of them seen only once.

Material for sequencing was peripheral blood. The chain links TRBV28 to TRBJ1-2; the D is unclear. The sequence came from a woman aged 60-75 years with acute or convalescent COVID-19. As DNA, the CDR3 is TGTGCCAGCAGCCCATCCGGGATAGGAATCTATGGCTACACCTTC. Translating it yields CASSPSGIGIYGYTF.